The clone carrying this TCR beta chain was counted ten times or more. Its cognate antigen is unknown. The sample comes from a study of naive and memory T cell subsets. The study's findings and limits: The RNA method is potentially sensitive to activation and differentiation changes.

An oligonucleotide containing a UMI was ligated to the 3' end of TCR cDNA. Amplification of ligated cDNA took four PCR rounds with SP2 and nested alpha and beta constant primers. TCRdb re-called the 5' RACE reads through MiXCR, storing one row per CDR3 protein. Found here are roughly 60,000 distinct CDR3 sequences, about 7% of them singletons; the top ten hold around 10%. CDR3 length: 11 amino acids. Germline V lookup: CDR1 SQVTM, CDR2 ANQGSEA. Germline trimming cut 5 bases from V and 5 bases from J; bases unmatched to any gene: 2. The V and J genes are TRBV29-1 and TRBJ2-7, with TRBD1 matching over 8 bases. This clonotype was obtained from a male donor in good health. CDR3 in DNA: TGCAGCGTTCAGACAGGGGACGAGCAGTACTTC. It encodes CSVQTGDEQYF.